This TCR beta chain was sequenced for a study of T cell responses to AZD1222 COVID-19 vaccine. Generated by immunoSEQ multiplex PCR, the TCRdb table keeps only in-frame clones and is missing some. This sample carries tens of thousands of clones, more than 80% of them seen once, and the ten largest clones take 52%. Regarding the study as a whole: Researchers took repertoire samples only after the peak T cell response had come. Spike regions recognized by vaccine-associated CD4 TCRs spanned the protein, led by 160-218 and 743-854.

Concerning this clone itself: Its antigen is not known.

Trimming left V 1 base short and J 1 base short, with 8 bases between. Germline CDR1 SEHNR, CDR2 FQNEAQ (reference sequence). The CDR3 sequence is 15 residues long. This sequence originates from an adult in good health. The starting material was peripheral blood, obtained on day 0 of AZD1222 vaccination. The chain uses TRBV7-9 and TRBJ1-5; D gene uncertain. CDR3 bases: TGTGCCAGCAGCTTAGGATCAGGAAGCAATCAGCCCCAGCATTTT. Protein product: CASSLGSGSNQPQHF.